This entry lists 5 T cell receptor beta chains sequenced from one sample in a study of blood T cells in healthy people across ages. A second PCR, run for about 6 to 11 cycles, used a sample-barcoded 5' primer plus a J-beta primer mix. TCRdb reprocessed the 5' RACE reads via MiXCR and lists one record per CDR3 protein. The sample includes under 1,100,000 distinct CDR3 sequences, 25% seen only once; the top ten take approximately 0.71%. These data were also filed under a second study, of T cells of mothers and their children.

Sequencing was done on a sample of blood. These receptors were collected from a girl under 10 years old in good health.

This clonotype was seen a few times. CDR3 nucleotides: TGCGCCAGCAGCTTGGTATACGAGGGAAGGGCTCAATCACCCCTCCACTTT. This gives the protein CASSLVYEGRAQSPLHF. The genes are TRBV5-1 and TRBJ1-6; D is undetermined. V shed 0 bases and J shed 10 bases, with 20 bases lying between them. This CDR3 comprises 17 residues. Germline-derived CDR1 and CDR2 are SGHRS and YFSETQ.

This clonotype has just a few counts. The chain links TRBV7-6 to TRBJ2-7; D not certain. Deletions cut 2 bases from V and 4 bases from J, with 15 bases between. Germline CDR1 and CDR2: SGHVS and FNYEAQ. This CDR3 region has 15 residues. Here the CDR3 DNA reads TGTGCCAGCAGCTTACTGGCCCGGGCCTCGTACGAGCAGTACTTC. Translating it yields CASSLLARASYEQYF.

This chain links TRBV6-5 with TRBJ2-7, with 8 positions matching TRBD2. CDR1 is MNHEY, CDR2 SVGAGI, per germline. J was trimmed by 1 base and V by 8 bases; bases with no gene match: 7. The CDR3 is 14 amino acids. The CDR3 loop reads CASGRAGESYEQYF. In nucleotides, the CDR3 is TGTGCCAGCGGAAGAGCGGGGGAGTCCTACGAGCAGTACTTC.

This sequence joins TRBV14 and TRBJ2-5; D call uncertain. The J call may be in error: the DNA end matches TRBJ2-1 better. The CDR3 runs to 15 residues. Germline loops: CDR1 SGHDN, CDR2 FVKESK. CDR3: CASSQVHSMGNEQFF. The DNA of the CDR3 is TGTGCCAGCAGCCAAGTTCACTCGATGGGCAATGAGCAGTTCTTC.

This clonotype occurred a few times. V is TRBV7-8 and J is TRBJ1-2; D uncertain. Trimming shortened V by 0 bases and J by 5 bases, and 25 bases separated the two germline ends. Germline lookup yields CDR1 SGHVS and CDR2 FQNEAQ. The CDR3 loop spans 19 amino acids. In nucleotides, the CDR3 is TGTGCCAGCAGCTTAGCGCGTGCTTCGTTGCTTGGGCAGTTTTATGGCTACACCTTC. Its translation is CASSLARASLLGQFYGYTF.